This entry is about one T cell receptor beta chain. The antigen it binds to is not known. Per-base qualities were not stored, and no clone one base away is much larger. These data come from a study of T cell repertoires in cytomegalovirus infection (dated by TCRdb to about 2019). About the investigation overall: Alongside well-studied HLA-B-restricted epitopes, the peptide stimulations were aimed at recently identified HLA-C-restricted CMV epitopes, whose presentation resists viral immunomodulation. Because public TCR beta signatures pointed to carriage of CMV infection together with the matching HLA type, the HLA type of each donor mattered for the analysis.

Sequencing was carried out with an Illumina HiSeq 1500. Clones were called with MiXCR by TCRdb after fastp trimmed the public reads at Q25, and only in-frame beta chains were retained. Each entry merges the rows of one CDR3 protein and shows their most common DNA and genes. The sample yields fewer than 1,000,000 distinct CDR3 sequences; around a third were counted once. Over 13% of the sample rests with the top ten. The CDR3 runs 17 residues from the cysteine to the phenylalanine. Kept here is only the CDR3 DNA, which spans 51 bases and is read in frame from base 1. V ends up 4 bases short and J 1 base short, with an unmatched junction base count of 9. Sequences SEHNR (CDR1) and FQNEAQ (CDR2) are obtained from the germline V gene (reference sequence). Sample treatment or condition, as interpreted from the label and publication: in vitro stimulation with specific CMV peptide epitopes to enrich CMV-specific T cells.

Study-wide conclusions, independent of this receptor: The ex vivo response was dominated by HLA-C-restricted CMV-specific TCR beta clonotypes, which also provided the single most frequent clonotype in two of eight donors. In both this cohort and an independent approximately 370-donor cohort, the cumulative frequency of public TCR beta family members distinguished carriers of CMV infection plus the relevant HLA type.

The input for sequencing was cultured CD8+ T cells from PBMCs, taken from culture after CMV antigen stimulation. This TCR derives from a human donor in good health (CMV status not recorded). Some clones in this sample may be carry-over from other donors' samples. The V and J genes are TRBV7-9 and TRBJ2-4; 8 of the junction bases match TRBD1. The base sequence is TGTGCCAGCAGCTCACCAGGGGGCCTTACGGCCAAAAACATTCAGTACTTC. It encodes CASSSPGGLTAKNIQYF. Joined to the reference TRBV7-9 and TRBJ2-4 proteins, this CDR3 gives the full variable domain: DTGVSQNPRHKITKRGQNVTFRCDPISEHNRLYWYRQTLGQGPEFLTYFQNEAQLEKSRLLSDRFSAERPKGSFSTLEIQRTEQGDSAMYLCASSSPGGLTAKNIQYFGAGTRLSVL.